Below are 28 T cell receptor beta chains sequenced from a single sample in a study of blood T cell repertoires in COVID-19. This table comes from immunoSEQ multiplex PCR, and its TCRdb copy is limited to in-frame clones, with some not included. This table has about 380,000 clones, more than 65% appearing once. The sequencing input was peripheral blood. These receptors all come from a human donor with acute or convalescent COVID-19. The donor label of this sample is uncertain.

The chain has TRBV3-1 (or the pseudogene TRBV3-2) and TRBJ1-2; no firm D call. There are 12 residues in the CDR3. The V end was cut by 4 bases, the J end by 3 bases, with 6 bases between. Germline V gene sequence: CDR1 LGHDT, CDR2 YNNKEL (reference sequence). The CDR3 nucleotides read TGTGCCAGCAGCCGGCAGTACTATGGCTACACCTTC. This sequence encodes CASSRQYYGYTF.

This clone has only a few counts. V is TRBV2 and J is TRBJ2-6, with D unclear. This CDR3 comprises 19 residues. Between the trimmed V and J ends, which lost 7 bases and 0 bases, there was a span of 22 bases. CDR1 is SNHLY and CDR2 is FYNNEI in the germline V gene. DNA of the CDR3: TGTGCCAGCAACAAACACCCCCCAGATCTCGCCTCTGGGGCCAACGTCCTGACTTTC. This gives the protein CASNKHPPDLASGANVLTF. Using reference TRBV2 and TRBJ2-6 for the parts outside the CDR3, the full variable domain is EPEVTQTPSHQVTQMGQEVILRCVPISNHLYFYWYRQILGQKVEFLVSFYNNEISEKSEIFDDQFSVERPDGSNFTLKIRSTKLEDSAMYFCASNKHPPDLASGANVLTFGAGSRLTVL.

The chain combines TRBV6-5 with TRBJ2-2, with D perhaps TRBD1 (5 bases). Germline CDR1 reads MNHEY; CDR2 reads SVGAGI. The CDR3 runs 14 residues. Trimming pared 6 bases from V and 4 bases from J, leaving 12 bases between. As DNA, the CDR3 is TGTGCCAGCAGACGCATAAGGGGCACCGGGGAGCTGTTTTTT. Its translation: CASRRIRGTGELFF.

The chain uses TRBV27 and TRBJ1-6, with a weak D call TRBD1 (6 bases). V was pared by 6 bases and J by 0 bases, with 21 bases between. The CDR3 length is 19 residues. Germline lookup yields CDR1 MNHEY and CDR2 SMNVEV (reference sequence). The CDR3 DNA sequence: TGTGCCAGCAGGGACAGCACAGGGTCCCTGAGCTCCTATAATTCACCCCTCCACTTT. Protein product: CASRDSTGSLSSYNSPLHF.

The chain is built from TRBV6-1 and TRBJ2-1; TRBD2 agrees at 10 bases. This CDR3 spans 18 amino acids. Trimming cost V 7 bases and J 3 bases; bases outside gene matches: 15. The germline CDR1 and CDR2 sequences are MNHNS and SASEGT. The CDR3 region is CASTERGLAGVGYNEQFF. The CDR3 DNA reads TGTGCCAGCACTGAGCGAGGGCTAGCGGGAGTGGGCTACAATGAGCAGTTCTTC.

This chain uses TRBV18 with TRBJ1-2; 10 bases fit TRBD1. The junction had 5 bases not matched to a gene; V was cut back by 5 bases and J by 8 bases. This CDR3 is 13 amino acids long. The V gene's germline CDR1 is KGHSH and CDR2 LQKENI. The CDR3 loop is CASSRGTGVGYTF. Written as DNA, the CDR3 is TGTGCCAGCTCAAGAGGGACAGGGGTCGGCTACACCTTC.

This chain connects TRBV7-9 to TRBJ1-4, with 8 bases that match TRBD1. This CDR3 is 14 amino acids long. Germline values: CDR1 SEHNR, CDR2 FQNEAQ (reference sequence). V dropped 2 bases and J dropped 7; count of bases not matched to a gene: 3. The DNA of the CDR3 is TGTGCCAGCAGCTTACGGCAGGGGGCTGAAAAACTGTTTTTT. It yields the protein CASSLRQGAEKLFF.

V is TRBV11-2 and J is TRBJ2-1; 8 bases line up with TRBD1. Per germline, CDR1 SGHAT and CDR2 FQNNGV. Trimming removed 1 base from V and 10 bases from J; junction bases left unmatched: 12. This CDR3 contains 16 residues. The chain's CDR3 is CASSLVQGANGNEQFF. The CDR3 bases are TGTGCCAGCAGCTTAGTTCAGGGGGCGAATGGGAACGAGCAGTTCTTC.

This rearrangement joins TRBV4-1 to TRBJ2-2, with 8 positions matching TRBD2. Germline-derived CDR1 and CDR2 are MGHRA and YSYEKL. Trimming at V came to 5 bases and at J to 4 bases, leaving 12 bases not matched to a gene. The CDR3 is made up of 17 amino acids. The CDR3 nucleotides read TGCGCCAGCAGCTCGTTAGGGAGCGGGAGAAGCACCGGGGAGCTGTTTTTT. This translates into CASSSLGSGRSTGELFF.

V is TRBV5-1 and J is TRBJ1-2, with D maybe TRBD1 (5 bases). The V and J ends lost 5 bases and 7 bases respectively, with 18 bases between them. CDR1 is SGHRS, CDR2 YFSETQ, per germline. The CDR3 totals 14 residues. CDR3 amino acids: CASSRDQGLGGYTF. The CDR3 bases are TGCGCCAGCAGTCGAGATCAGGGTCTCGGTGGCTACACCTTC. Drawing the rest from reference TRBV5-1 and TRBJ1-2, the complete variable domain is KAGVTQTPRYLIKTRGQQVTLSCSPISGHRSVSWYQQTPGQGLQFLFEYFSETQRNKGNFPGRFSGRQFSNSRSEMNVSTLELGDSALYLCASSRDQGLGGYTFGSGTRLTVV.

V and J are TRBV6-6 and TRBJ1-4, with D perhaps TRBD1 (5 bases). The CDR3 has 11 amino acids. Germline assignment: CDR1 MNHNY and CDR2 SVGAGI (reference sequence). V was shortened by 8 bases and J by 7 bases, with 8 bases between the two germline ends. CDR3: CASGAVEKLFF. The CDR3 nucleotides are TGTGCCAGCGGGGCGGTTGAAAAACTGTTTTTT.

The chain uses TRBV2 and TRBJ2-1, with TRBD2 identical over 8 bases. The CDR3 extends over 12 amino acids. The junction had 5 bases not matched to a gene; V was cut back by 10 bases and J by 6 bases. Germline-derived CDR1 and CDR2 are SNHLY and FYNNEI. This CDR3 is CATGGGSNEQFF. The DNA of the CDR3 is TGTGCCACCGGGGGGGGCAGCAATGAGCAGTTCTTC.

This clone has a single count. The chain couples TRBV27 to TRBJ2-7, with unresolved D. Germline V CDR1 and CDR2: MNHEY, SMNVEV (reference sequence). V was cut by 6 bases and J by 4 bases, with 19 bases left in between. The CDR3 sequence is 15 residues long. For the CDR3, the DNA is TGTGCCAGCAGAGTAGACACGAACCTTCGATACGAGCAGTACTTC. Its translation is CASRVDTNLRYEQYF.

About this clone: Other DNA sequences of this sample code for an identical CDR3. The chain is built from TRBV20-1 and TRBJ2-3; 7 bases fit TRBD1. CDR3 length equals 11 residues. V was pared by 4 bases and J by 6 bases, with 1 base of the junction left unmatched. Per germline, CDR1 DFQATT and CDR2 SNEGSKA (reference sequence). The CDR3 nucleotides are TGCAGTGCTACCAGGGGGGATACGCAGTATTTT. Amino acids: CSATRGDTQYF.

The chain couples TRBV5-1 to TRBJ2-4; the D gene is possibly TRBD2 (6 bases). Trimming stripped 4 bases from V and 5 bases from J, with 16 bases between. The CDR3 contains 15 residues. Per germline, CDR1 SGHRS and CDR2 YFSETQ. CDR3 sequence (DNA): TGCGCCAGCAGCCCGCGGGGTCCCGGACAAAACATTCAGTACTTC. This encodes CASSPRGPGQNIQYF.

This sequence joins TRBV27 and TRBJ1-2, with a tentative D call TRBD1 (6 bases). CDR3 length equals 15 residues. From germline, CDR1 is MNHEY and CDR2 SMNVEV (reference sequence). Trimming took off 6 bases at V and 2 bases at J, with 16 bases between the two ends. The CDR3 region is CASRPSGGANYGYTF. For the CDR3, the DNA is TGTGCCAGCAGACCGTCGGGGGGGGCGAACTATGGCTACACCTTC.

The chain recombines TRBV5-5 with TRBJ2-2; D remains ambiguous. The CDR3 consists of 14 residues. Trimming left V 3 bases short and J 7 bases short, with 13 bases between. Germline V gives CDR1 SGHKS, CDR2 YYEKEE (reference sequence). CDR3 region: CASSSDMVGGELFF. CDR3 in DNA: TGTGCCAGCAGCTCCGATATGGTCGGCGGGGAGCTGTTTTTT.

The V call is TRBV7-8, the J call TRBJ1-1; D unresolved. The CDR3 totals 13 residues. Germline CDR1 SGHVS, CDR2 FQNEAQ. Deletions cut 5 bases from V and 1 base from J, with 8 bases between. The CDR3 sequence is CASSLGKNTEAFF. Here the CDR3 DNA reads TGTGCCAGCAGCCTCGGGAAGAACACTGAAGCTTTCTTT.

This chain joins TRBV19 and TRBJ2-7, with 10 bases aligning to TRBD2. The CDR3 is 17 amino acids. Unmatched junction bases numbered 11, after V lost 2 bases and J lost 4 bases. The germline CDR1 and CDR2 sequences are LNHDA and SQIVND (reference sequence). Here the CDR3 reads CASSIRASGSLVYEQYF. The CDR3 region has the DNA TGTGCCAGTAGTATAAGGGCTAGCGGGAGCTTGGTATACGAGCAGTACTTC.

The chain joins TRBV5-1 to TRBJ1-3; no clear D. V shed 2 bases and J shed 4 bases, with 7 bases lying between them. The CDR3 is 13 residues long. Germline V gene data show CDR1 as SGHRS and CDR2 as YFSETQ. Here the CDR3 DNA reads TGCGCCAGCAGCTTCGGGGAAGGAAACACCATATATTTT. As protein: CASSFGEGNTIYF.

The chain joins TRBV28 to TRBJ1-2; 9 nucleotides agree with TRBD1. Germline assignment: CDR1 MDHEN and CDR2 SYDVKM. V was clipped by 6 bases and J by 3 bases; unmatched bases: 5. The CDR3 is 14 amino acids. CDR3 nucleotides: TGTGCCAGCAGAGGACAGGGGTCTTACTATGGCTACACCTTC. Encoded protein: CASRGQGSYYGYTF.

The chain joins TRBV2 to TRBJ1-2; 9 bases fit TRBD1. The CDR3 is 17 amino acids. CDR1 SNHLY and CDR2 FYNNEI come from the germline V gene. The ends lost 6 bases at V and 5 bases at J; junction bases unmatched: 16. The CDR3 loop is CASSPLAQGAPGYGYTF. The DNA of the CDR3 is TGTGCCAGCAGCCCGCTCGCACAGGGGGCGCCTGGGTATGGCTACACCTTC.

As DNA, the CDR3 is TGTGCCAGCAGCCTTACCTTGCCGGGGAACACTGAAGCTTTCTTT. Translation gives CASSLTLPGNTEAFF. V gene TRBV16 combines with J gene TRBJ1-1; no definite D call. V lost 4 bases and J 1 base, leaving 13 bases between the germline ends. This CDR3 region has 15 residues. CDR1 and CDR2 from the germline V gene are KGHSY and FQNENV.

The chain recombines TRBV10-3 with TRBJ2-5, with a weak D call TRBD2 (7 bases). The V end lost 0 bases, the J end lost 7 bases, and 15 bases lay between the germline ends. The CDR3 loop spans 15 amino acids. The V gene's germline CDR1 is ENHRY and CDR2 SYGVKD. CDR3 bases: TGTGCCATCAGTGAGTCGGTTGGCGGGGGCGCGACCCAGTACTTC. It encodes CAISESVGGGATQYF.

The chain links TRBV28 to TRBJ2-1, with TRBD2 identical over 15 bases. Germline trimming cut 5 bases from V and 4 bases from J; bases unmatched to any gene: 6. The V gene's germline CDR1 is MDHEN and CDR2 SYDVKM. This CDR3 spans 17 amino acids. CDR3 sequence: CASSRGLAGGPYNEQFF. The CDR3 DNA reads as TGTGCCAGCAGTCGGGGACTAGCGGGAGGACCTTACAATGAGCAGTTCTTC.

The gene calls are TRBV28 and TRBJ1-2; D unresolved. The CDR3 is 14 amino acids. Trimming took 4 bases from V and 2 from J, leaving 11 bases between them. Germline lookup yields CDR1 MDHEN and CDR2 SYDVKM. CDR3 DNA: TGTGCCAGCAGTTATGGTTCACAAAACTATGGCTACACCTTC. It codes for CASSYGSQNYGYTF.

V is TRBV5-1 and J is TRBJ1-1; D gene uncertain. This CDR3 comprises 14 residues. Germline-derived CDR1 and CDR2 are SGHRS and YFSETQ. Deletions cut 3 bases from V and 6 bases from J, with 15 bases between. The CDR3 DNA follows: TGCGCCAGCAGCTCCGGTCGGGGAGGATCTGAAGCTTTCTTT. Residues: CASSSGRGGSEAFF.

The J gene is TRBJ1-3, the V gene TRBV28, with D perhaps TRBD1 (6 bases). The germline CDR1 and CDR2 sequences are MDHEN and SYDVKM. The CDR3 spans 15 residues. The V end was cut by 5 bases, the J end by 4 bases, with 15 bases between. The CDR3 bases are TGTGCCAGCAGTCCTTCAACAGGGTCCGGAAACACCATATATTTT. Protein: CASSPSTGSGNTIYF.